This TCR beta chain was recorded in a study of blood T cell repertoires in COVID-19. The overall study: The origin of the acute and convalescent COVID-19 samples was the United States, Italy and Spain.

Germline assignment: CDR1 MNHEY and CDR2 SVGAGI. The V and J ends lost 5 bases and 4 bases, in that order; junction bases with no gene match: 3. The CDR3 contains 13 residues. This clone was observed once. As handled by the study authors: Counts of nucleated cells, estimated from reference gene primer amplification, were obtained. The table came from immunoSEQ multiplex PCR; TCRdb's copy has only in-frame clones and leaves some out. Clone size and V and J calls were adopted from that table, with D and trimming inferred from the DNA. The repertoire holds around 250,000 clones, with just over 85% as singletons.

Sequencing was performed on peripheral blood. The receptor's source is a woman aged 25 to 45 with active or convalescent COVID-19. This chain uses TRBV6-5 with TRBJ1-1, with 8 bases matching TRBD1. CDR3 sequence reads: CASSQGARTEAFF. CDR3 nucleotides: TGTGCCAGCAGTCAGGGGGCCCGCACTGAAGCTTTCTTT.